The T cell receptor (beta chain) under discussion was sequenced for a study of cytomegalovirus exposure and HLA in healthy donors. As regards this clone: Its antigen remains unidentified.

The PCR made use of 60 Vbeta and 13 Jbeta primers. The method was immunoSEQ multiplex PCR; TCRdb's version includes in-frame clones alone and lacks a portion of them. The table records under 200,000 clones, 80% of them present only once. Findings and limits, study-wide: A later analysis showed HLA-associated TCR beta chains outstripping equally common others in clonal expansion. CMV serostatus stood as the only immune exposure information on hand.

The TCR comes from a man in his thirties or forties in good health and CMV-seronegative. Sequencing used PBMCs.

As DNA, the CDR3 is TGTGCCAGCAGCTTGCTGGGACAGGGGTCTGGAGAGACCCAGTACTTC. Protein: CASSLLGQGSGETQYF. The chain is built from TRBV7-9 and TRBJ2-5, with 10 bases fitting TRBD1. The germline CDR1 and CDR2 sequences are SEHNR and FQNEAQ (reference sequence). This CDR3 is built from 16 residues. Germline trimming cut 3 bases from V and 4 bases from J; bases unmatched to any gene: 8. Drawing the rest from reference TRBV7-9 and TRBJ2-5, the complete variable domain is DTGVSQNPRHKITKRGQNVTFRCDPISEHNRLYWYRQTLGQGPEFLTYFQNEAQLEKSRLLSDRFSAERPKGSFSTLEIQRTEQGDSAMYLCASSLLGQGSGETQYFGPGTRLLVL.